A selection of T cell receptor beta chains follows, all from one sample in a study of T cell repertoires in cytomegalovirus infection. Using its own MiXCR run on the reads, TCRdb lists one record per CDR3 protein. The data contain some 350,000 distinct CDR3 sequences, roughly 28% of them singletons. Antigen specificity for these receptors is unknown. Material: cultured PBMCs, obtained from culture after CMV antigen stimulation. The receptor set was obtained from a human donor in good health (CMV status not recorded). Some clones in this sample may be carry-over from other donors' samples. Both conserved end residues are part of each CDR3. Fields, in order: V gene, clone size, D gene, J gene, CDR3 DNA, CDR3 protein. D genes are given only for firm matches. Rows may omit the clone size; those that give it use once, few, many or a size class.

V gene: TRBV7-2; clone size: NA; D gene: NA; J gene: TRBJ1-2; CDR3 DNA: TGTGCCAGCAGCTTCCGCCGTGGCTATGGCTACACCTTC; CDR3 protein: CASSFRRGYGYTF
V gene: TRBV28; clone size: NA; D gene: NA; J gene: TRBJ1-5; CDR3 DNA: TGTGCCAGCAGCGGACCGTCACCTGATAGGCCCCAGCATTTT; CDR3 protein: CASSGPSPDRPQHF
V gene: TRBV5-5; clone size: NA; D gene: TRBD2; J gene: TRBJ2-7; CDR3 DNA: TGTGCCAGCAGCTCCCGCCGGACTAGCGGGGGGGCCTACGAGCAGTACTTC; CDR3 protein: CASSSRRTSGGAYEQYF
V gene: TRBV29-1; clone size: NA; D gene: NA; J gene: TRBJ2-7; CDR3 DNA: TGCAGCGTTGAATTAAGCTACGAGCAGTACTTC; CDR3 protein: CSVELSYEQYF
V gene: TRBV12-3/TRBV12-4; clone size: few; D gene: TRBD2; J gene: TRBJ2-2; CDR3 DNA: TGTGCCAGTACTAGCGGGAGGGCCGTAAACACCGGGGAGCTGTTTTTT; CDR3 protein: CASTSGRAVNTGELFF
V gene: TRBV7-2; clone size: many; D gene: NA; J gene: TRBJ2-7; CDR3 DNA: TGTGCCAGCAGCTTAGGGGACGAGCAGTACTTC; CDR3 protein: CASSLGDEQYF
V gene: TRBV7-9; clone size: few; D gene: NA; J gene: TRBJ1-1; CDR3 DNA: TGTGCCAGCAGCCCCTTGGGGGGAAGGGGCTTGAACACTGAAGCTTTCTTT; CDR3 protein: CASSPLGGRGLNTEAFF
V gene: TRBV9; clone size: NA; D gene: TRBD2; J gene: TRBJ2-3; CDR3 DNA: TGTGCCAGCAGCATCCGCGGGACTAGCCTAACAGATACGCAGTATTTT; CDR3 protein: CASSIRGTSLTDTQYF
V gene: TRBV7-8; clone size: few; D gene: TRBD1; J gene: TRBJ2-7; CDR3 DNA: TGTGCCAGCAGCTTCGGTTTTTCGGGACAGGGCGGATACGAGCAGTACTTC; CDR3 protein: CASSFGFSGQGGYEQYF
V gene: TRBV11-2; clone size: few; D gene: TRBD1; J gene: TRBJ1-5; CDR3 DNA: TGTGCCAGCAGCTTATACGGGACAGGGAATCAGCCCCAGCATTTT; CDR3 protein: CASSLYGTGNQPQHF